The rows below give T cell receptor beta chains drawn from one sample of a study of T-cell reconstitution after alpha-beta-depleted transplantation in children. TCRdb reprocessed the PCR reads with MiXCR, giving one entry per CDR3 protein. The repertoire holds about 110,000 distinct CDR3 sequences, with about 6% as singletons. Specimen: PBMCs, mostly from graft donor cells, collected 360 days after TCRalphabeta/CD19-depleted stem cell transplant. The receptors originated from a male patient aged 2-15 years who had a stem cell transplant for acute lymphoblastic leukemia, so the T cells may come from the graft donor. CDR3s include the opening cysteine and the closing phenylalanine or tryptophan. Fields, in order: V gene, J gene, clone size, CDR3 length, D gene, CDR3 protein, CDR3 DNA. The D gene is left open where the match is weak. Clone sizes are given selectively: once, few, many, or a class where the clone is expanded.

v_gene: TRBV9; j_gene: TRBJ1-5; abundance: many; len: 15; d_gene: NA; CDR3aa: CASSVAGTGNQPQHF; CDR3nt: TGTGCCAGCAGCGTAGCTGGAACGGGGAATCAGCCCCAGCATTTT
v_gene: TRBV18; j_gene: TRBJ2-5; abundance: many; len: 14; d_gene: NA; CDR3aa: CASSPLGRQETQYF; CDR3nt: TGTGCCAGCTCACCACTCGGGCGGCAAGAGACCCAGTACTTC
v_gene: TRBV4-3; j_gene: TRBJ2-1; abundance: many; len: 19; d_gene: TRBD2; CDR3aa: CASSQGPNSGRISYNEQFF; CDR3nt: TGCGCCAGCAGCCAAGGACCCAATAGCGGGAGGATTTCCTACAATGAGCAGTTCTTC
v_gene: TRBV4-1; j_gene: TRBJ1-6; abundance: NA; len: 14; d_gene: NA; CDR3aa: CASSGRDLDSPLHF; CDR3nt: TGCGCCAGCAGCGGCCGAGACCTTGATTCACCCCTCCACTTT
v_gene: TRBV5-5; j_gene: TRBJ2-7; abundance: many; len: 15; d_gene: NA; CDR3aa: CASSLGTGVSYEQYF; CDR3nt: TGTGCCAGCAGCTTGGGGACGGGGGTCTCCTACGAGCAGTACTTC
v_gene: TRBV5-5; j_gene: TRBJ1-5; abundance: NA; len: 15; d_gene: NA; CDR3aa: CASSPGPQGGQPQHF; CDR3nt: TGTGCCAGCAGCCCCGGGCCCCAGGGCGGACAGCCCCAGCATTTT
v_gene: TRBV29-1; j_gene: TRBJ2-7; abundance: many; len: 12; d_gene: TRBD1; CDR3aa: CSIGTGYYEQYF; CDR3nt: TGCAGCATCGGGACAGGTTACTACGAGCAGTACTTC
v_gene: TRBV21-1; j_gene: TRBJ2-7; abundance: many; len: 16; d_gene: NA; CDR3aa: CASSKHRGIRSHEQYF; CDR3nt: TGTGCCAGCAGCAAACACCGGGGGATAAGGTCCCACGAGCAGTACTTC
v_gene: TRBV27; j_gene: TRBJ2-3; abundance: once; len: 14; d_gene: NA; CDR3aa: CASSFGGPLDTQYF; CDR3nt: TGTGCCAGCAGTTTTGGGGGGCCGTTGGATACGCAGTATTTT
v_gene: TRBV20-1; j_gene: TRBJ2-7; abundance: many; len: 16; d_gene: NA; CDR3aa: CSARDAFSGRGYEQYF; CDR3nt: TGCAGTGCTAGAGATGCCTTTAGCGGCCGGGGCTACGAGCAGTACTTC
v_gene: TRBV12-3/TRBV12-4; j_gene: TRBJ2-3; abundance: few; len: 15; d_gene: NA; CDR3aa: CASSLKGGSTDTQYF; CDR3nt: TGTGCCAGCAGTTTAAAAGGGGGTAGCACAGATACGCAGTATTTT
v_gene: TRBV7-2; j_gene: TRBJ2-1; abundance: NA; len: 17; d_gene: TRBD2; CDR3aa: CASSLRVGGPTGNEQFF; CDR3nt: TGTGCCAGCAGCTTAAGGGTGGGAGGGCCCACGGGCAATGAGCAGTTCTTC
v_gene: TRBV4-3; j_gene: TRBJ2-4; abundance: many; len: 16; d_gene: NA; CDR3aa: CASSQYFRDRGDIQYF; CDR3nt: TGCGCCAGCAGCCAATACTTCCGGGACCGTGGGGACATTCAGTACTTC
v_gene: TRBV27; j_gene: TRBJ2-5; abundance: many; len: 16; d_gene: NA; CDR3aa: CASSLSVGRPKETQYF; CDR3nt: TGTGCCAGCAGTTTATCGGTTGGACGGCCGAAAGAGACCCAGTACTTC
v_gene: TRBV7-9; j_gene: TRBJ2-2; abundance: NA; len: 15; d_gene: TRBD2; CDR3aa: CASSQLAGGTGELFF; CDR3nt: TGTGCCAGCAGCCAACTAGCGGGGGGCACCGGGGAGCTGTTTTTT